A selection of T cell receptor beta chains follows, all from one sample in a study of blood T cell repertoires in COVID-19. Method: immunoSEQ multiplex PCR; TCRdb's copy keeps in-frame clones and lacks some. This table holds 75,000 to 100,000 clones, 75% to 90% found once. What was sequenced was peripheral blood. The source is a human donor in a cohort sampled during active COVID-19. The CDR3 runs from the conserved cysteine through the conserved F or W. A D gene is named only where the DNA matches it firmly. Clone size is not always given. Where it is, it says once, few, many or a class for expanded clones.

NA,TRBV5-6,NA,TRBJ1-1,CASSLGRGTEAFF,TGTGCCAGCAGCTTAGGGAGGGGAACTGAAGCTTTCTTT
NA,TRBV28,NA,TRBJ1-6,CASSPPYIRGSPLHF,TGTGCCAGCAGCCCCCCCTACATCAGAGGGTCACCCCTCCACTTT
few,TRBV3-1/TRBV3-2,NA,TRBJ1-6,CASSLGTGGDSPLHF,TGTGCCAGCAGCCTGGGGACCGGGGGGGATTCACCCCTCCACTTT
NA,TRBV4-3,NA,TRBJ1-2,CASSQEAHYGYTF,TGCGCCAGCAGCCAAGAGGCACACTATGGCTACACCTTC
NA,TRBV2,NA,TRBJ2-1,CASSGYNEQFF,TGTGCCAGCAGCGGCTACAATGAGCAGTTCTTC
NA,TRBV2,NA,TRBJ1-4,CASSVGGGAGEKLFF,TGTGCCAGCAGTGTAGGAGGCGGGGCGGGCGAAAAACTGTTTTTT
once,TRBV5-4,TRBD1,TRBJ1-6,CASSLAWGQGGSPLHF,TGTGCCAGCAGCTTGGCGTGGGGACAGGGGGGTTCACCCCTCCACTTT
NA,TRBV3-1/TRBV3-2,TRBD2,TRBJ2-1,CASSLSGDEQFF,TGTGCCAGCAGCTTAAGCGGGGATGAGCAGTTCTTC
NA,TRBV5-1,NA,TRBJ2-3,CASSLGGSTDTQYF,TGCGCCAGCAGCTTGGGCGGGAGCACAGATACGCAGTATTTT
NA,TRBV5-1,NA,TRBJ1-6,CASSPQGPPVDSPLHF,TGCGCCAGCAGCCCACAGGGCCCCCCGGTGGATTCACCCCTCCACTTT
NA,TRBV2,TRBD1,TRBJ1-1,CASPGQTNTEAFF,TGTGCCAGCCCGGGACAGACGAACACTGAAGCTTTCTTT
NA,TRBV14,NA,TRBJ2-1,CASSQVGGVTYNEQFF,TGTGCCAGCAGCCAAGTCGGCGGGGTTACCTACAATGAGCAGTTCTTC
NA,TRBV5-6,TRBD2,TRBJ2-5,CASSLGASGPAGETQYF,TGTGCCAGCAGCTTGGGTGCTAGCGGACCCGCAGGGGAGACCCAGTACTTC
once,TRBV5-1,NA,TRBJ2-1,CASSPDPRTGRDFF,TGCGCCAGCAGCCCCGACCCCCGGACAGGGAGGGATTTCTTC
NA,TRBV5-1,NA,TRBJ2-1,CASSLPGALHNEQFF,TGCGCCAGCAGCTTGCCGGGAGCTCTCCACAATGAGCAGTTCTTC
NA,TRBV7-3,NA,TRBJ2-2,CASSSSVTNTGELFF,TGTGCCAGCAGCTCCAGCGTGACGAACACCGGGGAGCTGTTTTTT
once,TRBV15,NA,TRBJ1-2,CATSRDPLYGYTF,TGTGCCACCAGCAGAGATCCCCTCTATGGCTACACCTTC
NA,TRBV5-8,NA,TRBJ2-1,CASSAGQTPYNEQFF,TGTGCCAGCAGCGCCGGACAGACTCCCTACAATGAGCAGTTCTTC
NA,TRBV7-2,NA,TRBJ1-4,CASSLETQWGANEKLFF,TGTGCCAGCAGCTTAGAGACTCAATGGGGGGCTAATGAAAAACTGTTTTTT
NA,TRBV2,TRBD1,TRBJ1-2,CASSGAQGLNYGYTF,TGTGCCAGCAGCGGGGCACAGGGGCTAAACTATGGCTACACCTTC
NA,TRBV4-3,NA,TRBJ2-7,CASSQDRRLAYEQYF,TGCGCCAGCAGCCAAGATCGCCGACTAGCCTACGAGCAGTACTTC
few,TRBV7-9,NA,TRBJ2-7,CASSRPGSYEQYF,TGTGCCAGCAGCCGACCGGGCTCCTACGAGCAGTACTTC
few,TRBV7-6,TRBD1,TRBJ2-5,CASSLNGQGQETQYF,TGTGCCAGCAGTCTAAATGGACAGGGCCAAGAGACCCAGTACTTC
few,TRBV24-1,NA,TRBJ1-1,CANLRGISEAFF,TGTGCCAACCTCCGGGGTATTTCCGAAGCTTTCTTT
NA,TRBV18,TRBD1,TRBJ1-4,CASSRTGGTNEKLFF,TGTGCCAGCTCGCGAACAGGGGGCACTAATGAAAAACTGTTTTTT
NA,TRBV6-5,NA,TRBJ2-7,CASSSRDTSGEQYF,TGTGCCAGCAGTAGCCGGGACACTTCCGGAGAGCAGTACTTC
NA,TRBV30,TRBD1,TRBJ1-6,CAWLGQANSPLHF,TGTGCCTGGCTGGGACAGGCTAATTCACCCCTCCACTTT
few,TRBV2,TRBD2,TRBJ2-3,CASSPGTSGRGTDTQYF,TGTGCCAGCAGCCCCGGGACTAGCGGGAGGGGGACAGATACGCAGTATTTT
NA,TRBV4-1,NA,TRBJ2-7,CASRYGLEGNYEQYF,TGCGCCAGCAGATATGGCTTAGAGGGAAACTACGAGCAGTACTTC
NA,TRBV5-1,NA,TRBJ1-2,CASSTGNYGYTF,TGCGCCAGCAGCACTGGTAACTATGGCTACACCTTC
NA,TRBV18,NA,TRBJ1-6,CASSPLDSGYSPLHF,TGTGCCAGCTCACCCCTAGACAGTGGGTACTCACCCCTCCACTTT
few,TRBV5-4,NA,TRBJ2-1,CASSLDRGSYNEQFF,TGTGCCAGCAGCTTGGATAGGGGCTCCTACAATGAGCAGTTCTTC
NA,TRBV9,TRBD2,TRBJ2-5,CASSGWGEGETQYF,TGTGCCAGCAGCGGATGGGGGGAGGGGGAGACCCAGTACTTC
NA,TRBV6-1,TRBD2,TRBJ2-1,CASSVDLAGGSNEQFF,TGTGCCAGCAGTGTGGATCTAGCGGGAGGATCCAATGAGCAGTTCTTC
NA,TRBV19,TRBD2,TRBJ2-1,CASSLSGGADNEQFF,TGTGCCAGTAGTCTAAGCGGGGGGGCAGACAATGAGCAGTTCTTC
NA,TRBV5-1,NA,TRBJ2-5,CASSLTGRGETQYF,TGCGCCAGCAGCTTGACAGGGCGGGGGGAGACCCAGTACTTC
NA,TRBV2,NA,TRBJ1-4,CASNRERRPNEKLFF,TGTGCCAGCAATCGCGAGCGGCGACCGAATGAAAAACTGTTTTTT
NA,TRBV7-2,TRBD1,TRBJ1-5,CASSFQGGQGQPQHF,TGTGCCAGCAGTTTTCAGGGGGGACAGGGACAGCCCCAGCATTTT
NA,TRBV19,TRBD1,TRBJ2-5,CASSSPGQGSVTQYF,TGTGCCAGTAGTTCCCCGGGACAGGGCTCTGTGACCCAGTACTTC
NA,TRBV19,TRBD2,TRBJ2-7,CASSNPGTSGSYEQYF,TGTGCCAGTAGTAACCCCGGGACTAGCGGGAGTTACGAGCAGTACTTC
NA,TRBV7-3,TRBD1,TRBJ2-7,CASSLETGKLQYF,TGTGCCAGCAGCTTAGAGACAGGGAAGTTACAGTACTTC
NA,TRBV18,TRBD1,TRBJ1-1,CASSPDRAPTEAFF,TGTGCCAGCTCACCGGACAGGGCTCCGACTGAAGCTTTCTTT
once,TRBV4-3,NA,TRBJ1-2,CASSQGPQKPYGYTF,TGCGCCAGCAGCCAAGGGCCACAAAAACCCTATGGCTACACCTTC
NA,TRBV6-1,NA,TRBJ2-5,CASSDEGRLQGQAQYF,TGTGCCAGCAGTGATGAGGGTCGCCTACAAGGCCAAGCCCAGTACTTC
NA,TRBV6-5,NA,TRBJ1-6,CASSYRQGHSPLHF,TGTGCCAGCAGTTACCGCCAGGGGCACTCACCCCTCCACTTT
NA,TRBV18,NA,TRBJ1-1,CASSPVADLNTEAFF,TGTGCCAGCTCACCGGTGGCAGACTTAAACACTGAAGCTTTCTTT
NA,TRBV27,TRBD1,TRBJ1-4,CASSPGWTGGYEKLFF,TGTGCCAGCAGCCCAGGATGGACAGGGGGCTATGAAAAACTGTTTTTT
NA,TRBV15,TRBD2,TRBJ2-3,CATSRLSGSKADTQYF,TGTGCCACCAGTCGCCTTAGCGGGAGTAAGGCAGATACGCAGTATTTT
NA,TRBV6-2/TRBV6-3,TRBD1,TRBJ2-1,CASSYRPGQGVDEQFF,TGTGCCAGCAGTTACAGACCGGGACAGGGGGTCGATGAGCAGTTCTTC
few,TRBV7-9,NA,TRBJ1-5,CASSPGQSWPQHF,TGTGCCAGCAGCCCCGGACAGTCATGGCCCCAGCATTTT
few,TRBV5-4,TRBD1,TRBJ1-1,CASSSPSGGGETEAFF,TGTGCCAGCAGCTCCCCCTCAGGGGGAGGTGAAACTGAAGCTTTCTTT
NA,TRBV5-1,TRBD1,TRBJ2-2,CASSLGQGDTGELFF,TGCGCCAGCAGCTTGGGACAGGGGGACACCGGGGAGCTGTTTTTT
NA,TRBV2,NA,TRBJ1-4,CASEEGQPVNEKLFF,TGTGCCAGCGAGGAGGGTCAGCCCGTTAATGAAAAACTGTTTTTT
NA,TRBV5-1,TRBD2,TRBJ2-7,CASSFSQREGYEQYF,TGCGCCAGCAGCTTTTCGCAGCGGGAGGGGTACGAGCAGTACTTC
NA,TRBV6-5,NA,TRBJ2-3,CASTTAGTDTQYF,TGTGCCAGCACAACAGCTGGCACAGATACGCAGTATTTT